This T cell receptor beta chain was documented in a study of T cell changes during pregnancy in multiple sclerosis. The junction had 6 bases not matched to a gene; V was cut back by 7 bases and J by 5 bases. Germline assignment: CDR1 ENHRY and CDR2 SYGVKD. The CDR3 runs 14 residues. Generated by immunoSEQ multiplex PCR, the TCRdb table keeps only in-frame clones and is missing some. This sample has more than 60,000 clones, with over 75% found just once. This sequence was found in a female donor in good health, enrolled as a control in a pregnancy study. The sample was CD4+ T cells from peripheral blood mononuclear cells, taken in the third trimester of pregnancy. The rearrangement uses TRBV10-3 and TRBJ2-1, with TRBD1 identical over 9 bases. The CDR3 DNA reads TGTGCCATCAAGACGGACAGGGGAGACAATGAGCAGTTCTTC. It encodes CAIKTDRGDNEQFF.